The 18 T cell receptor beta chains listed next were all sequenced from one sample in a study of cytomegalovirus exposure and HLA in healthy donors. Researchers ran the PCR with 60 Vbeta and 13 Jbeta primers. The assay was immunoSEQ multiplex PCR, and TCRdb's table has in-frame clones only and misses some. The sample yields over 50,000 clones, almost 70% seen once. The source material was PBMCs. The receptors originated from a man aged 35 to 55 in good health and CMV-seropositive.

This chain uses TRBV6-1 with TRBJ2-7; 9 bases align to TRBD1. J gave up 3 bases and V 3 bases, and 15 bases lay outside the gene matches. In germline, CDR1 is MNHNS, CDR2 SASEGT. The CDR3 is 18 residues long. Here the CDR3 DNA reads TGTGCCAGCAGTGATACCGGGACAGGGCTGATTAGGGGCTACGAGCAGTACTTC. Protein: CASSDTGTGLIRGYEQYF.

This chain links TRBV19 with TRBJ2-2; 8 nucleotides agree with TRBD2. CDR1 is LNHDA and CDR2 is SQIVND in the germline V gene (reference sequence). V was clipped by 5 bases and J by 1 base; unmatched bases: 3. The CDR3 consists of 15 residues. CDR3 residues: CASSPLAGNTGELFF. The DNA of the CDR3 is TGTGCCAGTAGTCCGCTAGCGGGGAACACCGGGGAGCTGTTTTTT.

The chain carries TRBV19 and TRBJ2-5; 9 positions agree with TRBD1. The germline CDR1 and CDR2 sequences are LNHDA and SQIVND (reference sequence). The V gene end was trimmed by 6 bases and the J gene end by 4 bases; junction bases not matched to a gene: 6. The CDR3 consists of 14 residues. CDR3 in amino acids: CASSADRGGETQYF. CDR3 in DNA: TGTGCCAGTAGCGCTGACAGGGGGGGAGAGACCCAGTACTTC. Variable domain in full (rest from reference TRBV19 and TRBJ2-5): DGGITQSPKYLFRKEGQNVTLSCEQNLNHDAMYWYRQDPGQGLRLIYYSQIVNDFQKGDIAEGYSVSREKKESFPLTVTSAQKNPTAFYLCASSADRGGETQYFGPGTRLLVL.

The V and J genes are TRBV4-2 and TRBJ2-5; TRBD2 matches 8 bases. The ends lost 1 base at V and 5 bases at J; junction bases unmatched: 3. The CDR3 runs to 14 residues. Germline assignment: CDR1 LGHNA and CDR2 YNFKEQ. The CDR3 reads CASSQGSSGETQYF. CDR3 in DNA: TGTGCCAGCAGCCAAGGGTCTAGCGGGGAGACCCAGTACTTC.

This chain uses TRBV4-1 with TRBJ2-7; the D gene is possibly TRBD2 (6 bases). Trimming took off 6 bases at V and 6 bases at J, with 15 bases between the two ends. This CDR3 comprises 13 residues. The germline CDR1 and CDR2 sequences are MGHRA and YSYEKL. This chain's CDR3 is CASRDGGSGEQYF. The CDR3 DNA sequence: TGCGCCAGCAGGGATGGGGGGTCGGGCGAGCAGTACTTC.

The CDR3 is CASSLSGFETQYF. In nucleotides, the CDR3 is TGTGCCAGCAGTTTATCCGGGTTCGAGACCCAGTACTTC. The V and J genes are TRBV27 and TRBJ2-5; no clear D. The CDR3 covers 13 residues. Germline V gene lookup returns CDR1 MNHEY and CDR2 SMNVEV (reference sequence). Trimming stripped 0 bases from V and 5 bases from J, with 7 bases between.

This clone was counted once. The chain employs TRBV7-2 and TRBJ1-5; D is perhaps TRBD1 (6 bases). The CDR3 length is 14 residues. In germline, CDR1 is SGHTA, CDR2 FQGNSA. V lost 6 bases and J lost 6, with 15 bases in between. The CDR3 DNA follows: TGTGCCAGCAGTCTGGAAGGGGGATTTCAGCCCCAGCATTTT. This encodes CASSLEGGFQPQHF.

V and J are TRBV7-2 and TRBJ2-2; D possibly corresponds to TRBD1 (5 bases). V was pared by 5 bases and J by 2 bases, with 18 bases between. The CDR3 runs to 17 residues. CDR1 is SGHTA and CDR2 is FQGNSA in the germline V gene. The CDR3: CASSPTFRTTNTGELFF. CDR3 nucleotides: TGTGCCAGCAGCCCGACCTTTCGGACAACCAACACCGGGGAGCTGTTTTTT.

This clone has only one observation. V is TRBV9 and J is TRBJ2-7; D is unresolved. Germline loops: CDR1 SGDLS, CDR2 YYNGEE. Trimming pared 4 bases from V and 7 bases from J, leaving 15 bases between. The CDR3 sequence is 13 residues long. The DNA for the CDR3 is TGTGCCAGCAGCCCCAGACGTGACGGGGAGCAGTACTTC. This translates into CASSPRRDGEQYF.

The chain recombines TRBV6-1 with TRBJ2-2, with D uncertain. Trimming took 6 bases from V and 4 from J, leaving 6 bases between them. Germline CDR1 and CDR2: MNHNS and SASEGT. The length of the CDR3 is 12 residues. This chain's CDR3 is CASSLSTGELFF. CDR3 bases: TGTGCCAGCAGCCTGAGCACCGGGGAGCTGTTTTTT.

J is TRBJ2-5 and V is TRBV6-1; the D gene is possibly TRBD1 (6 bases). The J call may be wrong; the DNA end is better matched by TRBJ2-7. The germline V gene encodes CDR1 MNHNS and CDR2 SASEGT. The CDR3 runs to 14 residues. In DNA, the CDR3 is TGTGCCAGCTCCCGGGCAGGGGAGTCCTACGAGCAGTACTTC. Protein: CASSRAGESYEQYF.

This clone has a handful of counts. This sequence joins TRBV19 and TRBJ2-1, with 8 bases lining up with TRBD2. V lost 4 bases, J lost 9 bases, and 8 bases stayed unmatched. The CDR3 runs 14 residues. CDR1 is LNHDA, CDR2 SQIVND, per germline (reference sequence). CDR3 nucleotides: TGTGCCAGTAGTACCAGCGGGGGAGGGGGTGAGCAGTTCTTC. Protein product: CASSTSGGGGEQFF.

Remarks on this clone: One end of the junction fails to match germline, which may point to a read error. The rearrangement uses TRBV7-9 and TRBJ2-6; unclear D gene. CDR1 and CDR2 from the germline V gene are SEHNR and FQNEAQ (reference sequence). The CDR3 runs to 17 residues. CDR3 in amino acids: CSSSRDLGASGANVLTF. The CDR3 bases are TGTTCCAGCAGCCGCGACCTAGGCGCATCTGGGGCCAACGTCCTGACTTTC.

This clone has just a few counts. This sequence joins TRBV7-9 and TRBJ2-2; 11 bases match TRBD2. The germline CDR1 and CDR2 sequences are SEHNR and FQNEAQ (reference sequence). Trimming at V came to 2 bases and at J to 0 bases, leaving 5 bases not matched to a gene. This CDR3 comprises 18 residues. CDR3 residues: CASSLRPGLAANTGELFF. CDR3 sequence (DNA): TGTGCCAGCAGCTTAAGACCGGGACTAGCGGCGAACACCGGGGAGCTGTTTTTT. Complete variable domain (other parts from reference TRBV7-9 and TRBJ2-2): DTGVSQNPRHKITKRGQNVTFRCDPISEHNRLYWYRQTLGQGPEFLTYFQNEAQLEKSRLLSDRFSAERPKGSFSTLEIQRTEQGDSAMYLCASSLRPGLAANTGELFFGEGSRLTVL.

The genes are TRBV19 and TRBJ1-4, with D unresolved. The CDR3 runs to 15 residues. Germline CDR1 LNHDA, CDR2 SQIVND (reference sequence). Between the trimmed V and J ends, which lost 8 bases and 0 bases, there was a span of 13 bases. The CDR3, as DNA: TGTGCCAGTTGCCTCCGGGTTGCAACTAATGAAAAACTGTTTTTT. Residues: CASCLRVATNEKLFF.

The J gene is TRBJ1-1, the V gene TRBV19, with unresolved D. Trimming removed 11 bases from V and 1 base from J, with 20 bases in between. CDR1 and CDR2 from the germline V gene are LNHDA and SQIVND (reference sequence). CDR3 length equals 15 residues. CDR3 region: CASKNEERGNTEAFF. The CDR3 DNA follows: TGTGCCTCTAAGAACGAGGAAAGAGGGAACACTGAAGCTTTCTTT.

The CDR3 here is CASSDRDRGPTGELFF. The CDR3 DNA is TGTGCCAGTAGTGATCGGGACAGGGGGCCCACCGGGGAGCTGTTTTTT. The chain combines TRBV19 with TRBJ2-2; the match to TRBD1 covers 12 bases. Unmatched junction bases numbered 5, after V lost 5 bases and J lost 4 bases. Germline V CDR1 and CDR2: LNHDA, SQIVND (reference sequence). CDR3 size: 16 residues. Combining the CDR3 with reference TRBV19 and TRBJ2-2 gives the whole variable domain DGGITQSPKYLFRKEGQNVTLSCEQNLNHDAMYWYRQDPGQGLRLIYYSQIVNDFQKGDIAEGYSVSREKKESFPLTVTSAQKNPTAFYLCASSDRDRGPTGELFFGEGSRLTVL.

This rearrangement joins TRBV30 to TRBJ2-3; no reliable D call. V shed 0 bases and J shed 0 bases, with 10 bases lying between them. CDR1 and CDR2 (germline): GTSNPN, SVGIG (reference sequence). The CDR3 loop spans 15 amino acids. CDR3 nucleotides: TGTGCCTGGAGTGTCGGTCATACTAGCACAGATACGCAGTATTTT. Protein: CAWSVGHTSTDTQYF.